A selection of T cell receptor beta chains follows, all from one sample in a study of blood T cells in healthy people across ages. TCRdb used MiXCR to reprocess the 5' RACE reads, holding one entry per CDR3 protein. The sample lists approximately 1.5 million distinct CDR3 sequences, roughly 43% occurring once. Sequenced input: blood. Source of these receptors: a woman aged 18-29 years in good health. CDR3s include the opening cysteine and the closing phenylalanine or tryptophan. D genes are given only for firm matches. For some rows the clone size is stated as once, few or many, or as a class when expanded; others skip it.

size: -
V: TRBV9
J: TRBJ2-4
D: -
DNA: TGTGCCAGCTCCCCCAATCTCCTAGCCAAAAACATTCAGTACTTC
CDR3: CASSPNLLAKNIQYF

size: -
V: TRBV20-1
J: TRBJ1-5
D: -
DNA: TGCAGTGCTAAGGGGGTAAACAATCAGCCCCAGCATTTT
CDR3: CSAKGVNNQPQHF

size: -
V: TRBV29-1
J: TRBJ2-7
D: TRBD2
DNA: TGCAGCGTTGAAGATACCGGGGGGAGCTCCTACGAGCAGTACTTC
CDR3: CSVEDTGGSSYEQYF

size: -
V: TRBV4-1
J: TRBJ2-2
D: -
DNA: TGCGCCAGCAAGGAGGCAGGGGAGGTCGGGGAGCTGTTTTTT
CDR3: CASKEAGEVGELFF

size: few
V: TRBV25-1
J: TRBJ2-2
D: -
DNA: TGTGCCAGCAGTTCCAGACTAGCCGGGGAGCTGTTTTTT
CDR3: CASSSRLAGELFF

size: few
V: TRBV4-3
J: TRBJ2-5
D: TRBD2
DNA: TGCGCCAGCAGCCAGACATCGATAGCGGGAGTAGAGACCCAGTACTTC
CDR3: CASSQTSIAGVETQYF

size: -
V: TRBV30
J: TRBJ2-5
D: TRBD2
DNA: TGTGCCTGGTCGGGACTAGCGATCCGGGAGACCCAGTACTTC
CDR3: CAWSGLAIRETQYF

size: few
V: TRBV4-3
J: TRBJ1-1
D: -
DNA: TGCGCCAGCAGCCAAGCTATGGGGGCGAGGACTGAAGCTTTCTTT
CDR3: CASSQAMGARTEAFF

size: -
V: TRBV7-8
J: TRBJ2-5
D: TRBD1
DNA: TGTGCCAGCAGCTTAACCAGGGGGTACCAAGAGACCCAGTACTTC
CDR3: CASSLTRGYQETQYF

size: few
V: TRBV7-8
J: TRBJ1-1
D: TRBD1
DNA: TGTGCCAGCAGCCTACCACAGGGGGTGAACACTGAAGCTTTCTTT
CDR3: CASSLPQGVNTEAFF

size: -
V: TRBV2
J: TRBJ1-2
D: -
DNA: TGTGCCAGCCACTCTATGCAGGGAAACTATGGCTACACCTTC
CDR3: CASHSMQGNYGYTF

size: few
V: TRBV2
J: TRBJ1-4
D: -
DNA: TGTGCCAGCAAGGGTATGGATGAAAAACTGTTTTTT
CDR3: CASKGMDEKLFF

size: once
V: TRBV24-1
J: TRBJ1-5
D: -
DNA: TGTGCCACCAGTGCCGCATCGGGAGGTTATAGCAATCAGCCCCAGCATTTT
CDR3: CATSAASGGYSNQPQHF

size: few
V: TRBV21-1
J: TRBJ2-1
D: -
DNA: TGTGCCAGCAGAAGGGCTAGCGGGGTTGGACTAGCGGGAGGGCGTGAGCAGTTCTTC
CDR3: CASRRASGVGLAGGREQFF

size: -
V: TRBV6-5
J: TRBJ1-1
D: -
DNA: TGTGCCAGCACCGGGGGCTGGGACACTGAAGCTTTCTTT
CDR3: CASTGGWDTEAFF

size: many
V: TRBV5-1
J: TRBJ2-7
D: -
DNA: TGTGCCAGCAGCCAGGGGAACGAGCAGTACTTC
CDR3: CASSQGNEQYF

size: few
V: TRBV6-2/TRBV6-3
J: TRBJ1-2
D: -
DNA: TGTGCCAGCAGTTGGGGACTTTCGAACTATGGCTACACCTTC
CDR3: CASSWGLSNYGYTF

size: few
V: TRBV29-1
J: TRBJ1-2
D: TRBD1
DNA: TGCAGCGTGGGGACAGGGCCCAACTATGGCTACACCTTC
CDR3: CSVGTGPNYGYTF

size: -
V: TRBV4-1
J: TRBJ2-3
D: TRBD2
DNA: TGCGCCAGCAGCCAGGGACTAGCGGGAGAGGGCCTTAGCACAGATACGCAGTATTTT
CDR3: CASSQGLAGEGLSTDTQYF

size: -
V: TRBV27
J: TRBJ2-7
D: -
DNA: TGTGCCAGCAGTAGAACAGGGCTCGGCGAGCAGTACTTC
CDR3: CASSRTGLGEQYF

size: -
V: TRBV2
J: TRBJ1-4
D: -
DNA: TGTGCCAGCAGTGACGAGGGGGGGGCTGGTAATGAAAAACTGTTTTTT
CDR3: CASSDEGGAGNEKLFF

size: few
V: TRBV7-9
J: TRBJ1-4
D: -
DNA: TGTGCCAGCAGCTTATACCGGCGGGCGGATGAAAAACTGTTTTTT
CDR3: CASSLYRRADEKLFF

size: many
V: TRBV6-5
J: TRBJ1-2
D: -
DNA: TGTGCCAGCAGTTACGGAGTTGGAGGCTACACCTTC
CDR3: CASSYGVGGYTF

size: few
V: TRBV7-9
J: TRBJ2-1
D: -
DNA: TGTGCCAGCAGCTTAGCTGGGGCAGGGGGAGGTGAGCAGTTCTTC
CDR3: CASSLAGAGGGEQFF

size: -
V: TRBV3-1
J: TRBJ2-7
D: TRBD2
DNA: TGTGCCAGCAGCCAAGTACCGGGAGGCCCCTACGAGCAGTACTTC
CDR3: CASSQVPGGPYEQYF